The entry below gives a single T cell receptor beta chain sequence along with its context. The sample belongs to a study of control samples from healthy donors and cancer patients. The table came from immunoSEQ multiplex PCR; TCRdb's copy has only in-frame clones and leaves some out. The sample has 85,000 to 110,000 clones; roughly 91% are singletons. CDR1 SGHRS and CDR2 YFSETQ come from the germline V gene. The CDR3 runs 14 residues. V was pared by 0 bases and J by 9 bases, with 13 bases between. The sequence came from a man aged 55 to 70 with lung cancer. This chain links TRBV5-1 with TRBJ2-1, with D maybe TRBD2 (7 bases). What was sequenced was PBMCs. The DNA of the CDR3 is TGCGCCAGCAGCTTGGACGGGGGGCAGGGTGAGCAGTTCTTC. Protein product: CASSLDGGQGEQFF.